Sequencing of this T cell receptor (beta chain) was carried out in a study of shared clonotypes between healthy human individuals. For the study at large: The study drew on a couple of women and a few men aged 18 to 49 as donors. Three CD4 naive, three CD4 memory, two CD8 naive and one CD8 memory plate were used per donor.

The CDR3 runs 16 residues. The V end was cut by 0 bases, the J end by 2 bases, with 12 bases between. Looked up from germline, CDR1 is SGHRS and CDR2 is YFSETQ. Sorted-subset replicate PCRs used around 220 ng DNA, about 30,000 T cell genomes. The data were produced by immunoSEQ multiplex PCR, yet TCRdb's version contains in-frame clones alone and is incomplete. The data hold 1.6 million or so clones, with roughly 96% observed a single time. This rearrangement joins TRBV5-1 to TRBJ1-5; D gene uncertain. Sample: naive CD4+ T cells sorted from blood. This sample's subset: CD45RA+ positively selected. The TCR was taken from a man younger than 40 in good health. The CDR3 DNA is TGCGCCAGCAGCTTGGGTGATTTTAGTGGCAATCAGCCCCAGCATTTT. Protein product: CASSLGDFSGNQPQHF.